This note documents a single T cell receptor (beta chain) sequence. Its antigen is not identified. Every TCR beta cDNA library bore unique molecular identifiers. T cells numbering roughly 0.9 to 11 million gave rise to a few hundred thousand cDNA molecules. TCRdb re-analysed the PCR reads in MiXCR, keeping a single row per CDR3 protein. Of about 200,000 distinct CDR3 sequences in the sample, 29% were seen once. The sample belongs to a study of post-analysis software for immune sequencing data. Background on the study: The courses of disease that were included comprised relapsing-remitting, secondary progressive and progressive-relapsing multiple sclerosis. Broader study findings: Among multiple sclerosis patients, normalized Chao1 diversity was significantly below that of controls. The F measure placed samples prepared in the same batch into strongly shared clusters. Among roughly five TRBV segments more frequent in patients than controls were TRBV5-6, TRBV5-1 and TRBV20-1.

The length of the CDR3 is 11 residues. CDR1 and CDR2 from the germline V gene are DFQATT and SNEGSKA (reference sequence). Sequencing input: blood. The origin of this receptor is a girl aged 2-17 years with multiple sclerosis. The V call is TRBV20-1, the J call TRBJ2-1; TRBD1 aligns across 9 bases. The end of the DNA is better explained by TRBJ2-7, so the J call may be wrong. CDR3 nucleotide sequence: TGCAGTGATAGGGACAGGGACGAGCAGTACTTC. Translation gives CSDRDRDEQYF.